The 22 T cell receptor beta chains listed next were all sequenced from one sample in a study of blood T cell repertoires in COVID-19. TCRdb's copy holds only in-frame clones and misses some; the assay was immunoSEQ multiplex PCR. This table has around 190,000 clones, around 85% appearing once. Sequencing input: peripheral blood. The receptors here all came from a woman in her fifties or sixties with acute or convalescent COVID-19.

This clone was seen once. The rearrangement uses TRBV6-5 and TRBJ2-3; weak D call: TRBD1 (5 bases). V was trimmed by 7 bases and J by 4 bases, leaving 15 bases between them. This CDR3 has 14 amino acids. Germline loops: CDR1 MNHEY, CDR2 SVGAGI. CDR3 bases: TGTGCCAGCAATAAGGGGCGCAACTCAGATACGCAGTATTTT. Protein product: CASNKGRNSDTQYF.

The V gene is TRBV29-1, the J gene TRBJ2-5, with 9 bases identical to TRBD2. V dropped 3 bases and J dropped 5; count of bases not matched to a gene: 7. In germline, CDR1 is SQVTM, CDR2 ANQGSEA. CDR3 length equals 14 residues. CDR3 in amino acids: CSVDGGSGGETQYF. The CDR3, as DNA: TGCAGCGTTGACGGCGGGAGCGGGGGGGAGACCCAGTACTTC.

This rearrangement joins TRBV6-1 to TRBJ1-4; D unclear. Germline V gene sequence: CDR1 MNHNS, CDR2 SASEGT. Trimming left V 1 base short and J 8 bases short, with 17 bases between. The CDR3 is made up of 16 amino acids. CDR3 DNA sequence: TGTGCCAGCAGTGAAGTGGGCGGGATGGTGGAGGAAAAACTGTTTTTT. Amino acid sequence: CASSEVGGMVEEKLFF.

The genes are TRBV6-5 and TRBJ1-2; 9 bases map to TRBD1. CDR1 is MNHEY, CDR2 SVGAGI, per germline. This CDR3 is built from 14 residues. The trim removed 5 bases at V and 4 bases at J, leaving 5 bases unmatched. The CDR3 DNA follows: TGTGCCAGCAGTCGCGACAGGGGGTCCTATGGCTACACCTTC. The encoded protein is CASSRDRGSYGYTF.

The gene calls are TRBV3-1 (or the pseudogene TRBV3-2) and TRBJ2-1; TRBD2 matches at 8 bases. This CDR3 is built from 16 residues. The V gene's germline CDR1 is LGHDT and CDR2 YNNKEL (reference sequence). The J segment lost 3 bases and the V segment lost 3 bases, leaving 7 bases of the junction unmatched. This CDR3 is CASSHRAGVIYNEQFF. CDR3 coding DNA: TGTGCCAGCAGCCACCGAGCGGGAGTCATCTACAATGAGCAGTTCTTC.

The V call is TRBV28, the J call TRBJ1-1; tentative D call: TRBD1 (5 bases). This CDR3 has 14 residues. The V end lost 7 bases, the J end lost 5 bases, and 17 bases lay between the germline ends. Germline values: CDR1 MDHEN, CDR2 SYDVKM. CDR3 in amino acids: CASKGRRDGTEAFF. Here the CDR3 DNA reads TGTGCCAGCAAGGGGAGGAGGGATGGAACTGAAGCTTTCTTT.

The CDR3 bases are TGTGCCAGCAGCTTCTTTAGCGGGAGTTCCTACAATGAGCAGTTCTTC. Its protein product is CASSFFSGSSYNEQFF. The gene calls are TRBV11-3 and TRBJ2-1, with 9 bases aligning to TRBD2. Germline values: CDR1 SGHNT, CDR2 YENEEA. The CDR3 has 16 amino acids. Trimming at V came to 3 bases and at J to 1 base, leaving 4 bases not matched to a gene.

The CDR3 bases are TGCGCCAGCCTGCGGGAGGGCCAGGCCGGGGAGCTGTTTTTT. It codes for CASLREGQAGELFF. The chain employs TRBV5-1 and TRBJ2-2; 9 bases align to TRBD2. V dropped 7 bases and J dropped 6; count of bases not matched to a gene: 7. Germline CDR1 is SGHRS and CDR2 is YFSETQ. This CDR3 region has 14 residues.

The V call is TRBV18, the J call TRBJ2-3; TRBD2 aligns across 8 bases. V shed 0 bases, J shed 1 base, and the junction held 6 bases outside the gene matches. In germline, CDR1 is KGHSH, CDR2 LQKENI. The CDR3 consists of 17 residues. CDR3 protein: CASSPPTGGPGTDTQYF. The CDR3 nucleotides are TGTGCCAGCTCACCACCGACGGGAGGGCCAGGCACAGATACGCAGTATTTT.

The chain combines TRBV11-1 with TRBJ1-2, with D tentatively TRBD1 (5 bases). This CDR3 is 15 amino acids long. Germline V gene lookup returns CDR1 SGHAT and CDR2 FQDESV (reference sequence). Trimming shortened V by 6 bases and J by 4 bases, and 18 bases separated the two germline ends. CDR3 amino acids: CASSGPGLSVYGYTF. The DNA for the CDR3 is TGTGCCAGCAGTGGCCCGGGACTATCTGTCTATGGCTACACCTTC.

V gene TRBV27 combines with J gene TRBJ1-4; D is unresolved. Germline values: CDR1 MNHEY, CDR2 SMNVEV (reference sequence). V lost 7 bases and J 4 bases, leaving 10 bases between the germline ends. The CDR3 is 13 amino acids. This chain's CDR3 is CASKSLLNEKLFF. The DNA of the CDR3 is TGTGCCAGCAAGAGCCTCCTTAATGAAAAACTGTTTTTT.

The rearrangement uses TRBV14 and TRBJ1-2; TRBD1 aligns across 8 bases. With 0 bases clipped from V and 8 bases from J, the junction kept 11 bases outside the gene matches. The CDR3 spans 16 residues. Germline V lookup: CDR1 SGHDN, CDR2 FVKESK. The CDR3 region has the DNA TGTGCCAGCAGCCAAGATCAAGCCCAGGGGGCAGGCGGCTACACCTTC. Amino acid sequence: CASSQDQAQGAGGYTF.

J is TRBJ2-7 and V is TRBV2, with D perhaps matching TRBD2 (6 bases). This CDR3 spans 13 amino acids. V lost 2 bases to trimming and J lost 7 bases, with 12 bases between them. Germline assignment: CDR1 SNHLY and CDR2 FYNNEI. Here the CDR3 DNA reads TGTGCCAGCAGTGAAAACCCGGCGGGGGAGCAGTACTTC. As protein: CASSENPAGEQYF.

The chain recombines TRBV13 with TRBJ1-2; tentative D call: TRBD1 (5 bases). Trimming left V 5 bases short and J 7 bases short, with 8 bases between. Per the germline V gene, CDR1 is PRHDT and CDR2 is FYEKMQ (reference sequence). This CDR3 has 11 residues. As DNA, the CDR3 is TGTGCCAGCAGCGGGGGGATTGGCTACACCTTC. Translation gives CASSGGIGYTF.

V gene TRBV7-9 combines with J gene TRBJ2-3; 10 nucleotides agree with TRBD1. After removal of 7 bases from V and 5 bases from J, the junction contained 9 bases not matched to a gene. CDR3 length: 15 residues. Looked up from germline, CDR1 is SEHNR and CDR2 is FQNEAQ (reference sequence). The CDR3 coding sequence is TGTGCCAGCACAACTGACAGGGGGCATCAAGATACGCAGTATTTT. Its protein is CASTTDRGHQDTQYF.

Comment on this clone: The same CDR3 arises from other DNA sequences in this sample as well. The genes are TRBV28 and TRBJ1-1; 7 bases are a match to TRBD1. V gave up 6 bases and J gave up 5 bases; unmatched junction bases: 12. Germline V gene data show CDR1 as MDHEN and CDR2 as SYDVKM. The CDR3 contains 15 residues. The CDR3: CASSLPLTGRTEAFF. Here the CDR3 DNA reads TGTGCCAGCAGCCTACCCTTGACAGGGCGGACTGAAGCTTTCTTT.

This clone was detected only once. CDR3 sequence: CASSFQVISTNEKLFF. In DNA, the CDR3 is TGTGCCAGCTCTTTCCAGGTCATCTCAACTAATGAAAAACTGTTTTTT. The J gene is TRBJ1-4, the V gene TRBV18; D is ambiguous. Germline-derived CDR1 and CDR2 are KGHSH and LQKENI. The V end lost 6 bases, the J end lost 0 bases, and 14 bases lay between the germline ends. The CDR3 has 16 amino acids.

The CDR3 region has the DNA TGTGCCAGCAGCTTAATCCCCGACAGGGAAGCTTTCTTT. Protein product: CASSLIPDREAFF. The rearrangement joins TRBV7-3 to TRBJ1-1, with a possible D match to TRBD1 (6 bases). V was clipped by 1 base and J by 8 bases, with 11 bases between them. The CDR3 extends over 13 amino acids. Germline V gene lookup returns CDR1 SGHTA and CDR2 FQGTGA.

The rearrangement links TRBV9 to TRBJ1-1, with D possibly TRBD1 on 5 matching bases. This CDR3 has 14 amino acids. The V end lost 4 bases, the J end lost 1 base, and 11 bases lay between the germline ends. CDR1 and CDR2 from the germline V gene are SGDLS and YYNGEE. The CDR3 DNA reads TGTGCCAGCAGCCGGGGGTTAGAGAACACTGAAGCTTTCTTT. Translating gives CASSRGLENTEAFF.

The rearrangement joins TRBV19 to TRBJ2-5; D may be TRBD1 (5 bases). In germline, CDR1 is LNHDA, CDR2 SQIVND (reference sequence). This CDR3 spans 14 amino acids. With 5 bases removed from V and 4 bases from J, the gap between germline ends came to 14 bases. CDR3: CASSADSGRETQYF. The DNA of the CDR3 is TGTGCCAGTAGTGCCGACAGTGGGCGAGAGACCCAGTACTTC.

CDR3 in DNA: TGTGCCAGCAGTCTTAGATTGAAGTCCGAAAAACTGTTTTTT. Translated, it gives CASSLRLKSEKLFF. The chain joins TRBV21-1 to TRBJ1-4. TRBV21-1 is a recognized pseudogene. The CDR3 consists of 14 residues.

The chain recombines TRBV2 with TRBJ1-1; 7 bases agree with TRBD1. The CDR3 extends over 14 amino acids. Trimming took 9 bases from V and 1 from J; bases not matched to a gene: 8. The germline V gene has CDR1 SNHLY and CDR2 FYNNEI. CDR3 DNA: TGTGCCAGTGACTGGACAGGCCGGAACACTGAAGCTTTCTTT. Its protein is CASDWTGRNTEAFF.